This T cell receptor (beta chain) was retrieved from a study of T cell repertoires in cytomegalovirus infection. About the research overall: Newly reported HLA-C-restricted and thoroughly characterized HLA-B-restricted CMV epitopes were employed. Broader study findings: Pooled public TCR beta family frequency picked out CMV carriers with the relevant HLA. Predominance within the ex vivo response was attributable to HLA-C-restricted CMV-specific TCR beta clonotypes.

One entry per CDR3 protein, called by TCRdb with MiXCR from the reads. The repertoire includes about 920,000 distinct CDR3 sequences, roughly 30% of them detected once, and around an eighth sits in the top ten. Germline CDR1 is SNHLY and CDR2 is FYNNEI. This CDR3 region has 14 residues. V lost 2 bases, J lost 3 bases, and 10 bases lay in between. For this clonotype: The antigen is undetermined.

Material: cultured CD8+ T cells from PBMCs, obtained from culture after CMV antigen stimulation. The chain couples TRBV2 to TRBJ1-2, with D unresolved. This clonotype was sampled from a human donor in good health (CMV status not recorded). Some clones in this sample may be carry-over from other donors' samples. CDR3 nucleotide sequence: TGTGCCAGCAGTGAATATGGCAGCTACTATGGCTACACCTTC. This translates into CASSEYGSYYGYTF. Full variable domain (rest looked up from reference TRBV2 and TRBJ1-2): EPEVTQTPSHQVTQMGQEVILRCVPISNHLYFYWYRQILGQKVEFLVSFYNNEISEKSEIFDDQFSVERPDGSNFTLKIRSTKLEDSAMYFCASSEYGSYYGYTFGSGTRLTVV.